This TCR beta chain was identified in a study of blood T cell repertoires in COVID-19. Overall study context: Collection of acute and convalescent COVID-19 samples took place in the United States, Italy and Spain.

The CDR3 spans 17 residues. Looked up from germline, CDR1 is MDHEN and CDR2 is SYDVKM. Unmatched junction bases numbered 11, after V lost 5 bases and J lost 4 bases. Authors' data handling: Quantification of nucleated cells was approximated via reference gene primer amplification. The assay was immunoSEQ multiplex PCR, and TCRdb's table has in-frame clones only and misses some. The V and J calls and clone size are taken from that table; D and trimming were inferred from the DNA. This sample carries 250,000 to 350,000 clones, around 89% of them seen once, and the ten largest clones take around 0.8%. The sequenced material came from peripheral blood. The receptor comes from a man aged 30 to 45 with acute or convalescent COVID-19. This chain joins TRBV28 and TRBJ2-1; 10 nucleotides agree with TRBD2. CDR3 nucleotides: TGTGCCAGCAGTATCCTCCAACTAGCGGGAATATACAATGAGCAGTTCTTC. It translates to CASSILQLAGIYNEQFF.